This TCR beta chain emerged from a study of STAT5B mutations in CD4+ large granular lymphocyte leukemia. General observations from the study: CD4-sorted patient repertoires seemed more clonal than healthy CD4+ repertoires. Main leukemic clonotypes were patient-specific, but roughly 23% appeared at low frequency elsewhere. The CD4+ versus CD8+ T-LGLL clonality difference may reflect limited sample size.

Germline CDR1 is MNHEY and CDR2 is SMNVEV (reference sequence). The ends were cut back, 6 bases at V and 7 bases at J, with 16 bases in the middle. This CDR3 is built from 15 residues. Regarding this clone: What it binds is unknown.

This was a survey-level run. Some clones are missing from TCRdb's copy, which holds only in-frame ones; the method was immunoSEQ multiplex PCR. The repertoire consists of some 34,000 clones, with over 65% occurring once and the leading ten covering 7.1%. The sequence came from a human donor in good health. Sequenced sample: CD4+ T cells from blood buffy coats. This chain connects TRBV27 to TRBJ1-6, with D unclear. The CDR3 here is CASSQIGFRNSPLHF. DNA of the CDR3: TGTGCCAGCAGCCAGATAGGGTTTAGGAATTCACCCCTCCACTTT.